A selection of T cell receptor beta chains follows, all from one sample in a study of cytomegalovirus exposure and HLA in healthy donors. The method was immunoSEQ multiplex PCR; TCRdb's version includes in-frame clones alone and lacks a portion of them. This sample has more than 150,000 clones, with more than 70% found just once. What was sequenced was PBMCs. Receptor source: a boy aged 5 to 17 in good health and CMV-seronegative. The conserved cysteine and the conserved F or W are not part of the CDR3 here.

j_call | v_call | cdr3_aa
TRBJ2-7 | TRBV7-9 | ASSFYSTGSYEQY
TRBJ2-1 | TRBV5-6 | ASSLGSSGKEF
TRBJ1-5 | TRBV21-1 | ASTGLGNQPQH
TRBJ2-6 | TRBV7-9 | SSSLVSAASGANVLT
TRBJ2-7 | TRBV19 | ASSIRDRASYEQY
TRBJ1-2 | TRBV11-2 | ASSSTYINYGYT
TRBJ2-7 | TRBV7-2 | ASSLEGRGRYEQY
TRBJ1-3 | TRBV4-1 | ASSQDQDSGNTIY
TRBJ1-2 | TRBV19 | ASRQTNYGYT
TRBJ2-3 | TRBV12-5 | ASGAGLGAQY
TRBJ1-6 | TRBV9 | ASSPEARTPENSPLH
TRBJ2-6 | TRBV7-3 | ASSLEAGANVLT
TRBJ1-1 | TRBV30 | AWRPTRDRGRAF
TRBJ2-7 | TRBV7-9 | ASSLPDRAGTSGLWEQY
TRBJ1-4 | TRBV4-3 | ASSQERRTNEKLF
- | TRBV7-9 | ASSLARSYEQY